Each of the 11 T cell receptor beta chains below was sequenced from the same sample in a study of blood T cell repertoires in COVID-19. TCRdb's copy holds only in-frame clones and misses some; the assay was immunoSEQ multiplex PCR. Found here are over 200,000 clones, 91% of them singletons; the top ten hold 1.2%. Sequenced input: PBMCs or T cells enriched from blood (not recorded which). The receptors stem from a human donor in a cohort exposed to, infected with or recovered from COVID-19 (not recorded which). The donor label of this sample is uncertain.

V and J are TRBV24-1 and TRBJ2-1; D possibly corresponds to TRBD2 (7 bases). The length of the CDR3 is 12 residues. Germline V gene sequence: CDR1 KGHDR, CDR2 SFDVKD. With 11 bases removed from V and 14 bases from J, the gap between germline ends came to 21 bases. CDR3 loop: CASRGGEGGEFF. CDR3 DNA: TGTGCCAGCAGGGGAGGGGAGGGGGGAGAGTTCTTC.

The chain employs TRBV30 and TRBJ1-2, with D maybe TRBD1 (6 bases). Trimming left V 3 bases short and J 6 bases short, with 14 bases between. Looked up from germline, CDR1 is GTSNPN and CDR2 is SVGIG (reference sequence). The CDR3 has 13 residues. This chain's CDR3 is CAWSDRGTDGYTF. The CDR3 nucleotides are TGTGCCTGGAGCGATAGGGGGACGGATGGCTACACCTTC.

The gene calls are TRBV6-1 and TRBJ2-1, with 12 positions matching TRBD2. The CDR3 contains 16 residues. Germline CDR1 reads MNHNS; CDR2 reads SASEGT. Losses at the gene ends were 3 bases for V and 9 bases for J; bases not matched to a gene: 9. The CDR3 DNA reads TGTGCCAGCAGTGACCGACAACTAGCGGGGGGAACTGAGCAGTTCTTC. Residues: CASSDRQLAGGTEQFF.

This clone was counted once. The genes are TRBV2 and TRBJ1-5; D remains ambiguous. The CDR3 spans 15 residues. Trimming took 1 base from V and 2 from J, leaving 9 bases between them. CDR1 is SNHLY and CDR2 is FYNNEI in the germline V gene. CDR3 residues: CASSEELLGNQPQHF. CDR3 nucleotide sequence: TGTGCCAGCAGTGAAGAACTCCTCGGCAATCAGCCCCAGCATTTT.

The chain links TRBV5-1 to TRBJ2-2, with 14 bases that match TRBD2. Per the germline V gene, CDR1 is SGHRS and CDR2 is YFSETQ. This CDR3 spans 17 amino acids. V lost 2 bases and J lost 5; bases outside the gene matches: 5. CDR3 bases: TGCGCCAGCAGCTTAGGACTAGCGGGGGGCGATACCGGGGAGCTGTTTTTT. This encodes CASSLGLAGGDTGELFF.

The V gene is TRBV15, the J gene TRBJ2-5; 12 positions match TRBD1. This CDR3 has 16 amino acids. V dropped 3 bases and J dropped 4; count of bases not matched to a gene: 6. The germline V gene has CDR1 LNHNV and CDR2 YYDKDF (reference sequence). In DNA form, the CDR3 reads TGTGCCACCAGCAGGGCCGGGACAGGGGGCGTAGAGACCCAGTACTTC. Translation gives CATSRAGTGGVETQYF.

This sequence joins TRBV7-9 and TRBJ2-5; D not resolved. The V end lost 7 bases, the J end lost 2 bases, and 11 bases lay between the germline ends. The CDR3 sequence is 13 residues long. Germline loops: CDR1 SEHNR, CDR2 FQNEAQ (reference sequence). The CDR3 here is CASTLASQETQYF. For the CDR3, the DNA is TGTGCCAGCACGCTGGCTTCTCAAGAGACCCAGTACTTC. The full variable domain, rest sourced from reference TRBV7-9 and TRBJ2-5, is DTGVSQNPRHKITKRGQNVTFRCDPISEHNRLYWYRQTLGQGPEFLTYFQNEAQLEKSRLLSDRFSAERPKGSFSTLEIQRTEQGDSAMYLCASTLASQETQYFGPGTRLLVL.

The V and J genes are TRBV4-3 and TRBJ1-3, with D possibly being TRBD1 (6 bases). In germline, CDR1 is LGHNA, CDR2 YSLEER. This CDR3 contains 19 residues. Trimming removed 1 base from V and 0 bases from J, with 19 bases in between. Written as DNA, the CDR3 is TGCGCCAGCAGCCAAGGCCGGGGGGCAGGGGCCTCCTCTGGAAACACCATATATTTT. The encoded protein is CASSQGRGAGASSGNTIYF.

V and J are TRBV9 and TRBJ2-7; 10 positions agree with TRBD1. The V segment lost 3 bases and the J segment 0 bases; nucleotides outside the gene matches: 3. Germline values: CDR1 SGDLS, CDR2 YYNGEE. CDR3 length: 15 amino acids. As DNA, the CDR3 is TGTGCCAGCAGCGACGGGACAGGGGCCTCCTACGAGCAGTACTTC. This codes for CASSDGTGASYEQYF.

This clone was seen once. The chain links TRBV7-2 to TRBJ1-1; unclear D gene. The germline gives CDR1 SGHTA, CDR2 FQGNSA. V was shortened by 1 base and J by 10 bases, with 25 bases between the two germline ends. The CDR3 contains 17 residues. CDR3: CASSLGVTRTEPGGAFF. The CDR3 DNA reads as TGTGCCAGCAGCTTAGGTGTGACCAGGACCGAGCCGGGAGGAGCTTTCTTT.

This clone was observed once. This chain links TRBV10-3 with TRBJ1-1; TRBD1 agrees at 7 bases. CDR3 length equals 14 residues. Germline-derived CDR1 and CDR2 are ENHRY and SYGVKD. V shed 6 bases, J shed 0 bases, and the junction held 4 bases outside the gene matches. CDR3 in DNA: TGTGCCATCAGCGGGACAGATTTGAACACTGAAGCTTTCTTT. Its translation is CAISGTDLNTEAFF.